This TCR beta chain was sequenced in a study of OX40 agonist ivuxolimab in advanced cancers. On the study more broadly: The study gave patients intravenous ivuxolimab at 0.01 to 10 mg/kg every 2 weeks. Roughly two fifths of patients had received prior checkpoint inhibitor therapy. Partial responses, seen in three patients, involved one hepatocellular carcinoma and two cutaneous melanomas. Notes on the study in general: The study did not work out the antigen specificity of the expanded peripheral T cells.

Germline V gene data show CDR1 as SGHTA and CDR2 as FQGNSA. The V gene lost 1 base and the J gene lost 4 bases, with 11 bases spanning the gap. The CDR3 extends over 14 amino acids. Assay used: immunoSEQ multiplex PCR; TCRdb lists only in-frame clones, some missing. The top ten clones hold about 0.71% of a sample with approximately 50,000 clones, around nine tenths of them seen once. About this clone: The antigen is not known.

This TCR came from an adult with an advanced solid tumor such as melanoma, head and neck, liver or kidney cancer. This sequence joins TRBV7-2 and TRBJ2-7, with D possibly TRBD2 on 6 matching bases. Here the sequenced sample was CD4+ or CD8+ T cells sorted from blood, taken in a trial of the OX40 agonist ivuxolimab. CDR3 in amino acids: CASSLVGGEYEQYF. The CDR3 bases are TGTGCCAGCAGCTTAGTGGGGGGAGAATACGAGCAGTACTTC.